These 2 T cell receptor beta chains came from one sample sequenced in a study of T cell responses to AZD1222 COVID-19 vaccine. Here immunoSEQ multiplex PCR was the method, and the copy in TCRdb shows in-frame clones only, minus some. This sample has 160,000 or so clones, with around 93% found just once. Sequencing was performed on peripheral blood, taken on day 0 of AZD1222 vaccination. The receptors stem from an adult in good health.

The CDR3 protein is CASSPSRGLAGYNEQFF. The CDR3 region has the DNA TGTGCCAGCAGCCCATCAAGGGGATTAGCGGGCTACAATGAGCAGTTCTTC. This chain links TRBV7-2 with TRBJ2-1; 7 bases fit TRBD2. The ends lost 5 bases at V and 3 bases at J; junction bases unmatched: 13. This CDR3 is 17 amino acids long. Germline assignment: CDR1 SGHTA and CDR2 FQGNSA.

CDR3 DNA sequence: TGCGCCAGCAGCTTCGGACCAAACTACGAGCAGTACTTC. Translation: CASSFGPNYEQYF. The chain uses TRBV5-1 and TRBJ2-7; D is undetermined. This CDR3 has 13 residues. V shed 2 bases and J shed 3 bases, with 9 bases lying between them. Looked up from germline, CDR1 is SGHRS and CDR2 is YFSETQ.